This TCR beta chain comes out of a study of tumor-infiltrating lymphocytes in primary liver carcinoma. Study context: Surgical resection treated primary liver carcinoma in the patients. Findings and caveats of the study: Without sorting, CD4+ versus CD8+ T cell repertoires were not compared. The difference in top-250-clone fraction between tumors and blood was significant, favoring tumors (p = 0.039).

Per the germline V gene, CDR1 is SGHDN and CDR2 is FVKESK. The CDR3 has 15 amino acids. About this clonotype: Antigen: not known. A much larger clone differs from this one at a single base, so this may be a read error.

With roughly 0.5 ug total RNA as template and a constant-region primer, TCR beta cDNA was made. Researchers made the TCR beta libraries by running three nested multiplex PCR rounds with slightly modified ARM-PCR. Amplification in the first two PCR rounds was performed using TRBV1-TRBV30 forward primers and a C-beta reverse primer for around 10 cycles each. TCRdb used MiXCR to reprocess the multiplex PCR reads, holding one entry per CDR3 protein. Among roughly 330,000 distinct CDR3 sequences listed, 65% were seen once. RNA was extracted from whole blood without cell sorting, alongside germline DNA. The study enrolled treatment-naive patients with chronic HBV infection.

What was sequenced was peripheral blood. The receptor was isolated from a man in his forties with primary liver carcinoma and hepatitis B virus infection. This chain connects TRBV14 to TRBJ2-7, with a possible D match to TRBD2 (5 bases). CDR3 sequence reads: CASTQDFERAYEQYF. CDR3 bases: TGTGCCAGCACCCAAGATTTCGAGAGGGCCTACGAGCAGTACTTC.